This T cell receptor (beta chain) was recorded in a study of spatial heterogeneity in lung cancer. Study conclusions and caveats: For expanded intratumoral alpha and beta TCRs, counts tracked tumor mutation counts.

This clonotype was counted ten times or more. Its antigen remains unknown. Every cDNA TCR molecule received its own unique molecular identifier. TCRdb independently ran MiXCR on the 5' RACE reads; one entry per CDR3 protein. Of roughly 8,400 distinct CDR3 sequences in the sample, around 5% were seen once. Time point in this sample: sample taken at primary tumor resection. Unsorted tumor, nontumor lung tissue or cryopreserved PBMC supplied the whole RNA. The sequencing here drew on lung tumor tissue, taken at surgery. The sequence came from a female donor with early-stage non-small cell lung cancer.

CDR3 DNA sequence: TGTGCCAGCAGCTACCCTAAGGAAAACACTGAAGCTTTCTTT. Translating it yields CASSYPKENTEAFF. The chain links TRBV5-8 to TRBJ1-1, with D unclear. Germline loops: CDR1 SGHTS, CDR2 YDEGEE. This CDR3 contains 14 residues. V was shortened by 3 bases and J by 2 bases, with 11 bases between the two germline ends.